Listed here are 30 T cell receptor beta chains from one sample, sequenced in a study of graft-versus-host responses after intestinal transplantation. Some clones are missing from TCRdb's copy, which holds only in-frame ones; the method was immunoSEQ multiplex PCR. The top ten clones hold around 0.49% of a sample with tens of thousands of clones, approximately 95% of them seen once. What these receptors recognize is not known. The source was unstimulated CD8+ T cells sorted from spleen or lymph node cells, collected before intestinal transplant. The receptors shown here come from a human donor who received an intestinal transplant.

The genes are TRBV7-8 and TRBJ1-2; D gene ambiguous. The CDR3 totals 15 residues. V was cut by 1 base and J by 7 bases, with 16 bases left in between. Germline V lookup: CDR1 SGHVS, CDR2 FQNEAQ. DNA of the CDR3: TGTGCCAGCAGCTTAGAACCCAGGTCCTCTCCTGGCTACACCTTC. It codes for CASSLEPRSSPGYTF.

The CDR3 bases are TGTGCCAGCAGTCCGGGGCTAGCGCTCGAGCAGTACTTC. This gives the protein CASSPGLALEQYF. The chain joins TRBV27 to TRBJ2-7; the D gene is possibly TRBD2 (6 bases). The CDR3 extends over 13 amino acids. Trimming cost V 5 bases and J 6 bases, with 14 bases left between them. The germline CDR1 and CDR2 sequences are MNHEY and SMNVEV (reference sequence).

V and J are TRBV2 and TRBJ2-1, with 11 nucleotides matching TRBD2. J was trimmed by 6 bases and V by 8 bases; bases with no gene match: 9. Germline CDR1 SNHLY, CDR2 FYNNEI. This CDR3 contains 15 residues. As DNA, the CDR3 is TGTGCCAGCCCGGAGGGACTAGCGGAATCCAATGAGCAGTTCTTC. Translated, it gives CASPEGLAESNEQFF.

This clone was recorded once. The chain carries TRBV19 and TRBJ1-5; 9 bases are shared with TRBD1. V was clipped by 9 bases and J by 4 bases; unmatched bases: 4. CDR3 length equals 13 residues. CDR1 is LNHDA, CDR2 SQIVND, per germline (reference sequence). CDR3 sequence: CASQDRGNQPQHF. In DNA, the CDR3 is TGTGCCAGCCAGGACAGGGGAAATCAGCCCCAGCATTTT.

The chain has TRBV6-4 and TRBJ2-1, with 8 bases that match TRBD2. The CDR3 has 16 amino acids. V shed 8 bases and J 8 bases; nucleotides not matched to a gene: 17. Germline-derived CDR1 and CDR2 are MRHNA and SNTAGT. CDR3 sequence reads: CASQQASGQPHDEQFF. The DNA of the CDR3 is TGTGCCAGCCAGCAGGCTAGCGGGCAGCCGCACGATGAGCAGTTCTTC.

V usage is TRBV27 and J usage is TRBJ2-5, with 7 bases lining up with TRBD2. This CDR3 is built from 14 residues. The V segment lost 3 bases and the J segment 2 bases; nucleotides outside the gene matches: 3. The germline gives CDR1 MNHEY, CDR2 SMNVEV (reference sequence). The CDR3 sequence is CASSFQRGQETQYF. The CDR3 region has the DNA TGTGCCAGCAGTTTTCAGCGGGGACAAGAGACCCAGTACTTC.

The chain joins TRBV6-5 to TRBJ1-3, with D unresolved. The CDR3 consists of 12 residues. CDR1 MNHEY and CDR2 SVGAGI come from the germline V gene. Trimming stripped 5 bases from V and 8 bases from J, with 10 bases between. In DNA form, the CDR3 reads TGTGCCAGCAGTGCCAACGGGGACACCATATATTTT. Its protein is CASSANGDTIYF.

J is TRBJ1-2 and V is TRBV10-3, with 7 bases matching TRBD1. Per the germline V gene, CDR1 is ENHRY and CDR2 is SYGVKD. The CDR3 is 15 residues long. Trimming cost V 3 bases and J 0 bases; bases outside gene matches: 4. Here the CDR3 reads CAISDWDSTNYGYTF. The DNA of the CDR3 is TGTGCCATCAGTGACTGGGACAGCACTAACTATGGCTACACCTTC.

The rearrangement links TRBV6-1 to TRBJ2-1; TRBD1 matches at 9 bases. CDR3 length equals 14 residues. Germline CDR1 and CDR2: MNHNS and SASEGT. V trimming: 7 bases; J trimming: 3 bases; junction bases outside the gene matches: 4. CDR3 region: CASNPGQGYNEQFF. CDR3 coding DNA: TGTGCCAGCAACCCGGGACAGGGCTACAATGAGCAGTTCTTC.

The gene calls are TRBV7-8 and TRBJ2-5; 11 nucleotides line up with TRBD2. Per germline, CDR1 SGHVS and CDR2 FQNEAQ. Trimming took 5 bases from V and 0 from J; bases not matched to a gene: 11. This CDR3 has 18 residues. CDR3 DNA: TGTGCCAGCAGCAATGGGGCTAGCGGGGGGCTGTACCAAGAGACCCAGTACTTC. It specifies CASSNGASGGLYQETQYF.

For this clone: Other nucleotide sequences from this sample produce the same CDR3. The chain carries TRBV30 and TRBJ2-7; 10 bases fit TRBD2. The V gene's germline CDR1 is GTSNPN and CDR2 SVGIG (reference sequence). With V trimmed by 2 bases and J by 2 bases, 0 bases remained unmatched. The CDR3 length is 13 residues. This CDR3 is CAWSLAGAYEQYF. CDR3 DNA: TGTGCCTGGAGTCTAGCGGGGGCCTACGAGCAGTACTTC. Complete variable domain (other parts from reference TRBV30 and TRBJ2-7): SQTIHQWPATLVQPVGSPLSLECTVEGTSNPNLYWYRQAAGRGLQLLFYSVGIGQISSEVPQNLSASRPQDRQFILSSKKLLLSDSGFYLCAWSLAGAYEQYFGPGTRLTVT.

The J gene is TRBJ2-7, the V gene TRBV7-8; tentative D call: TRBD2 (5 bases). The V end was cut by 2 bases, the J end by 3 bases, with 14 bases between. In germline, CDR1 is SGHVS, CDR2 FQNEAQ. The CDR3 has 15 amino acids. As DNA, the CDR3 is TGTGCCAGCAGCTTACTGGCCGGGGTAAGCTACGAGCAGTACTTC. This gives the protein CASSLLAGVSYEQYF.

The chain recombines TRBV4-3 with TRBJ2-5, with a possible D match to TRBD2 (6 bases). The CDR3 spans 15 residues. Between the trimmed V and J ends, which lost 0 bases and 2 bases, there was a span of 10 bases. Germline loops: CDR1 LGHNA, CDR2 YSLEER. Here the CDR3 reads CASSQDPGGQETQYF. CDR3 sequence (DNA): TGCGCCAGCAGCCAAGATCCTGGGGGGCAAGAGACCCAGTACTTC.

This chain uses TRBV4-1 with TRBJ2-1; TRBD2 is a possible D gene (6 bases). The CDR3 is 15 residues long. V shed 0 bases and J shed 4 bases, with 10 bases lying between them. Germline V gene sequence: CDR1 MGHRA, CDR2 YSYEKL. CDR3 in DNA: TGCGCCAGCAGCCAAGATGCGGGGAATTACAATGAGCAGTTCTTC. Its protein product is CASSQDAGNYNEQFF.

This chain links TRBV9 with TRBJ1-4; 7 bases are shared with TRBD1. V was pared by 2 bases and J by 5 bases, with 3 bases of the junction left unmatched. CDR3 length: 14 residues. CDR1 and CDR2 from the germline V gene are SGDLS and YYNGEE. Written as DNA, the CDR3 is TGTGCCAGCAGCGTTTCAGGGGGGAATGAAAAACTGTTTTTT. It yields the protein CASSVSGGNEKLFF.

This clone was detected only a few times. The chain is built from TRBV2 and TRBJ1-1; TRBD1 matches at 8 bases. J gave up 1 base and V 3 bases, and 4 bases lay outside the gene matches. The germline V gene has CDR1 SNHLY and CDR2 FYNNEI. This CDR3 has 15 residues. The CDR3 loop is CASSDDRGWNTEAFF. DNA of the CDR3: TGTGCCAGCAGTGACGACAGGGGCTGGAACACTGAAGCTTTCTTT.

The V and J genes are TRBV28 and TRBJ2-7; D remains unclear. CDR1 MDHEN and CDR2 SYDVKM come from the germline V gene. The CDR3 sequence is 11 residues long. The V and J ends lost 6 bases and 0 bases respectively, with 3 bases between them. In nucleotides, the CDR3 is TGTGCCAGCAGGAGCTCCTACGAGCAGTACTTC. It specifies CASRSSYEQYF.

The chain joins TRBV27 to TRBJ2-7; D perhaps matches TRBD1 (6 bases). Germline V CDR1 and CDR2: MNHEY, SMNVEV (reference sequence). The CDR3 runs to 14 residues. V was cut by 5 bases and J by 2 bases, with 13 bases left in between. In nucleotides, the CDR3 is TGTGCCAGCAGTCCGTACGGACAGACCTACGAGCAGTACTTC. Protein product: CASSPYGQTYEQYF.

The chain links TRBV11-2 to TRBJ2-7; a weak D match, TRBD1 (6 bases). CDR3 length equals 16 residues. From germline, CDR1 is SGHAT and CDR2 FQNNGV. Trimming removed 3 bases from V and 5 bases from J, with 20 bases in between. The DNA for the CDR3 is TGTGCCAGCAGCTTTTTCTCTGGGCGAGGGGGTCACGAGCAGTACTTC. Translating gives CASSFFSGRGGHEQYF. The whole variable domain, filled in from reference TRBV11-2 and TRBJ2-7, reads EAGVAQSPRYKIIEKRQSVAFWCNPISGHATLYWYQQILGQGPKLLIQFQNNGVVDDSQLPKDRFSAERLKGVDSTLKIQPAKLEDSAVYLCASSFFSGRGGHEQYFGPGTRLTVT.

The CDR3 sequence is CASSLVGGMNTEAFF. In DNA, the CDR3 is TGTGCCAGCAGCTTAGTGGGGGGGATGAACACTGAAGCTTTCTTT. This chain links TRBV7-9 with TRBJ1-1; weak D call: TRBD1 (5 bases). The CDR3 has 15 amino acids. Trimming stripped 1 base from V and 0 bases from J, with 9 bases between. Germline V gives CDR1 SEHNR, CDR2 FQNEAQ (reference sequence).

The chain combines TRBV7-9 with TRBJ1-2; 8 bases align to TRBD1. The germline CDR1 and CDR2 sequences are SEHNR and FQNEAQ (reference sequence). The CDR3 consists of 17 residues. V lost 1 base, J lost 10 bases, and 17 bases stayed unmatched. The DNA of the CDR3 is TGTGCCAGCAGCTTAGTTGGACAGGGTGGGGCTACCGCACTCTACACCTTC. Translation: CASSLVGQGGATALYTF.

Here the CDR3 DNA reads TGTGCCAGCAGTGGTAGGGGTCCCTACGAGCAGTACTTC. Translated, it gives CASSGRGPYEQYF. The V and J genes are TRBV27 and TRBJ2-7, with TRBD1 as a possible D gene (5 bases). Trimming took 5 bases from V and 2 from J, leaving 10 bases between them. This CDR3 is built from 13 residues. Germline lookup yields CDR1 MNHEY and CDR2 SMNVEV (reference sequence).

The genes are TRBV6-1 and TRBJ1-1, with D possibly matching TRBD1 (6 bases). The germline V and J ends were trimmed by 7 bases and 3 bases, with 9 bases remaining between them. The CDR3 totals 12 residues. Per the germline V gene, CDR1 is MNHNS and CDR2 is SASEGT. The chain's CDR3 is CASTDSYTEAFF. CDR3 in DNA: TGTGCCAGCACGGACAGCTACACTGAAGCTTTCTTT.

The chain combines TRBV5-4 with TRBJ1-1; 8 positions agree with TRBD1. This CDR3 is 12 amino acids long. Germline loops: CDR1 SGHNT, CDR2 YYREEE (reference sequence). Trimming cost V 4 bases and J 13 bases; bases outside gene matches: 9. CDR3: CASSADRVQGFF. CDR3 coding DNA: TGTGCCAGCAGCGCGGACAGGGTGCAAGGTTTCTTT.

J is TRBJ2-7 and V is TRBV11-2; a possible D gene is TRBD2 (6 bases). Germline V lookup: CDR1 SGHAT, CDR2 FQNNGV. The CDR3 runs to 15 residues. V lost 1 base and J 7 bases, leaving 17 bases between the germline ends. The CDR3 DNA reads as TGTGCCAGCAGCTTAGGGGACTGGCCGGAGGGGGAGCAGTACTTC. As protein: CASSLGDWPEGEQYF.

The genes are TRBV10-3 and TRBJ1-2; 8 bases are shared with TRBD1. The V and J ends lost 2 bases and 8 bases, in that order; junction bases with no gene match: 4. Germline CDR1 and CDR2: ENHRY and SYGVKD. This CDR3 region has 13 residues. Written as DNA, the CDR3 is TGTGCCATCAGTGAGCTCACAGGGGGGGGCTACACCTTC. Translated: CAISELTGGGYTF.

The chain has TRBV15 and TRBJ1-2; D is uncertain. CDR3 size: 13 residues. Germline lookup yields CDR1 LNHNV and CDR2 YYDKDF (reference sequence). The V and J ends lost 3 bases and 4 bases respectively, with 9 bases between them. The CDR3 is CATSSGGTYGYTF. The DNA of the CDR3 is TGTGCCACCAGCAGCGGCGGAACCTATGGCTACACCTTC.

The rearrangement links TRBV4-1 to TRBJ2-7; D gene uncertain. V was pared by 1 base and J by 2 bases, with 9 bases between. The germline V gene has CDR1 MGHRA and CDR2 YSYEKL. This CDR3 spans 14 amino acids. The chain's CDR3 is CASSQVRQPYEQYF. In DNA, the CDR3 is TGCGCCAGCAGCCAAGTGCGACAACCCTACGAGCAGTACTTC.

The chain couples TRBV7-9 to TRBJ2-7, with 8 nucleotides matching TRBD1. Looked up from germline, CDR1 is SEHNR and CDR2 is FQNEAQ (reference sequence). Trimming took 4 bases from V and 1 from J; bases not matched to a gene: 6. The length of the CDR3 is 15 residues. CDR3 protein: CASSSDRGPSYEQYF. Written as DNA, the CDR3 is TGTGCCAGCAGCTCAGACAGGGGCCCATCCTACGAGCAGTACTTC. The variable domain in full, completed from reference TRBV7-9 and TRBJ2-7, reads DTGVSQNPRHKITKRGQNVTFRCDPISEHNRLYWYRQTLGQGPEFLTYFQNEAQLEKSRLLSDRFSAERPKGSFSTLEIQRTEQGDSAMYLCASSSDRGPSYEQYFGPGTRLTVT.

The chain couples TRBV27 to TRBJ2-7; 7 bases align to TRBD2. This CDR3 has 13 amino acids. Germline V CDR1 and CDR2: MNHEY, SMNVEV (reference sequence). V shed 4 bases and J 3 bases; nucleotides not matched to a gene: 3. The CDR3 protein is CASSSGEGYEQYF. The CDR3 DNA reads as TGTGCCAGCAGTTCGGGGGAGGGCTACGAGCAGTACTTC.